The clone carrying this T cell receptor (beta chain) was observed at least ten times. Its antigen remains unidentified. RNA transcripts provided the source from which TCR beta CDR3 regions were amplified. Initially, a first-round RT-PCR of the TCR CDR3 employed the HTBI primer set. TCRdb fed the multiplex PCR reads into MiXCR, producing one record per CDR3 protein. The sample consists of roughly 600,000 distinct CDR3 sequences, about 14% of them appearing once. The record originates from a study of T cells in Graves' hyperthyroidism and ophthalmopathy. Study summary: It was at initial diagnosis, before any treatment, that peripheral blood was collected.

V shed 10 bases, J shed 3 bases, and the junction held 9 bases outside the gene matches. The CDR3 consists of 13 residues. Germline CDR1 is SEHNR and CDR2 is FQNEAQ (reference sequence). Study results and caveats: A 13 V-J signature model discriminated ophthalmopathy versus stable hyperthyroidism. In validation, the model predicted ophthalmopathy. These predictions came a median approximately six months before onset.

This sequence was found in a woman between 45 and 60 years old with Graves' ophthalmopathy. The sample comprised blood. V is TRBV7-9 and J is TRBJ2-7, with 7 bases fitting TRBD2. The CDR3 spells CATGRAGLYEQYF. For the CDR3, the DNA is TGTGCCACCGGGAGAGCGGGACTCTACGAGCAGTACTTC.